This T cell receptor (beta chain) originates from a study of CD8 T cells in Susac syndrome. Reverse transcription of about 0.45 to 1 ug RNA used random hexamers. Via MiXCR, TCRdb re-called the immunoSEQ multiplex PCR reads, giving one row per CDR3 protein. The table lists over 150,000 distinct CDR3 sequences, about 96% of them singletons, with less than 0.15% in the top ten. Per the germline V gene, CDR1 is DFQATT and CDR2 is SNEGSKA (reference sequence). Trimming removed 6 bases from V and 11 bases from J, with 13 bases in between. The CDR3 sequence is 10 residues long. What was sequenced was CD4+ T cells from PBMCs. V gene TRBV20-1 combines with J gene TRBJ1-1; possibly TRBD1 for D (6 bases). This sequence was found in a human donor with Susac syndrome. CDR3 sequence (DNA): TGCAGTGCCTCAGACAGGAGGGCTTTCTTT. Protein sequence: CSASDRRAFF.